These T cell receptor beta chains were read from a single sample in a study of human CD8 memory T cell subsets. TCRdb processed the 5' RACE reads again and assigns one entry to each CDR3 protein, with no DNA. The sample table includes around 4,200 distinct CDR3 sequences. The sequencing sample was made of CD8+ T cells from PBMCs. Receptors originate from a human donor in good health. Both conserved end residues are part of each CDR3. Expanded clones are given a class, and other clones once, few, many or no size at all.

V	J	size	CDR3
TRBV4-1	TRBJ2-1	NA	CASSLRTGAGDEQFF
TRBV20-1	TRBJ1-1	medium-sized	CSARDGDRDTEAFF
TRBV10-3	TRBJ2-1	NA	CATTSGERRNEQFF
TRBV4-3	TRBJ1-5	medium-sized	CASSQDPGSAQPQHF
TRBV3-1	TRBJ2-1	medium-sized	CASSPHPGGPGGANEQFF
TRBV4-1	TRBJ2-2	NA	CASSPLSGRDTGELFF
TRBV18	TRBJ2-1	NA	CASSPGTTPYNEQFF
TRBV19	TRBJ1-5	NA	CASSILASNQPQHF
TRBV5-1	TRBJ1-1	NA	CASSRLDSEAFF
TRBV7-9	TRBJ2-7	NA	CASSSTGGANEQYF
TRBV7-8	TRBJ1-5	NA	CASSLGSAQPQHF
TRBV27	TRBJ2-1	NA	CASSRGTGGLHNEQFF
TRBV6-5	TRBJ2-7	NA	CASSYSDESSYEQYF
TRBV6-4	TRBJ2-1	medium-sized	CASSGAGEGEQFF
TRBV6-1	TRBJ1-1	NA	CASSEGKGGTEAFF
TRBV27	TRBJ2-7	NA	CASKLGDRASEQYF
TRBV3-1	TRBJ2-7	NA	CASSQGEADYYEQYF
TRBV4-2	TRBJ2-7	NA	CASSQEPSGGAYEQYF
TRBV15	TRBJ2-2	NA	CATSRAPMTGRDTGELFF
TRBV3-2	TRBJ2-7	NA	CASGLATGHHEQYF
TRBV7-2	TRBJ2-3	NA	CASSLLAASTDTQYF
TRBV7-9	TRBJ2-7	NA	CASSLGLRDEQYF
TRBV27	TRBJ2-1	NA	CASSLAGQGHNEQFF
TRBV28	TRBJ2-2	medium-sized	CASSTLTWNTGELFF
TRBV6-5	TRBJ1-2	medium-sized	CASSQTRDRVNYGYTF
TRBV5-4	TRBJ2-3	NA	CASSPGLAGGPTDTQYF
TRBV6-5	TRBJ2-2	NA	CASRVGQGFTGELFF
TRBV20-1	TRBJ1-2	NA	CSALDRASYGYTF
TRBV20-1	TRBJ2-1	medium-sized	CSALRGSSNEQFF
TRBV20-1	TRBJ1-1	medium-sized	CSARDSGVTEAFF
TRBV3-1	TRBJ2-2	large	CASSQDGGTSVTGELFF
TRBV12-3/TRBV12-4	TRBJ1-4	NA	CASSLRGTQGEKLFF
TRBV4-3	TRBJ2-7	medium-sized	CASSPLTGASSYEQYF
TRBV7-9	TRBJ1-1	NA	CASTPGVVTRLNTEAFF
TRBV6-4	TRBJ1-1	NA	CASSDSGEGSEAFF
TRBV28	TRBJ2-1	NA	CASSPGPLGQGDEQFF
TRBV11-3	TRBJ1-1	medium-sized	CASSLEGSTEAFF
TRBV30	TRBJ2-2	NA	CAWSVPNSHTGELFF
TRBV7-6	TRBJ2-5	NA	CASSLSGGEETQYF
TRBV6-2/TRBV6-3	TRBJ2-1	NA	CASSFTSGTPHEQFF
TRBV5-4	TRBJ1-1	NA	CASSLHGAGTEAFF